Listed here are 32 T cell receptor beta chains from one sample, sequenced in a study of CD8 T cells in Susac syndrome. The RNA, about 0.5 to 1 ug, was put through reverse transcription using random hexamers. TCRdb reprocessed the immunoSEQ multiplex PCR reads via MiXCR and lists one record per CDR3 protein. This sample has nearly 70,000 distinct CDR3 sequences, with around 95% found just once. The sequenced material came from CD8+ T cells from PBMCs. Receptors were obtained from a human donor in good health.

The table lists this clonotype with a count of one. V and J are TRBV4-3 and TRBJ2-1; TRBD1 matches 9 bases. CDR1 LGHNA and CDR2 YSLEER come from the germline V gene. Losses at the gene ends were 0 bases for V and 8 bases for J; bases not matched to a gene: 2. The CDR3 totals 14 residues. CDR3 sequence reads: CASSQDDRGDEQFF. The CDR3 DNA reads TGCGCCAGCAGCCAAGACGACAGGGGGGATGAGCAGTTCTTC.

The chain is built from TRBV5-1 and TRBJ2-4, with D perhaps TRBD1 (5 bases). The CDR3 runs to 15 residues. V shed 1 base and J shed 7 bases, with 15 bases lying between them. Per germline, CDR1 SGHRS and CDR2 YFSETQ. This CDR3 reads CASSLRWQGENIQYF. CDR3 bases: TGCGCCAGCAGCTTGAGGTGGCAGGGCGAGAACATTCAGTACTTC.

The chain has TRBV29-1 and TRBJ1-1, with 7 positions matching TRBD1. With 5 bases clipped from V and 1 base from J, the junction kept 7 bases outside the gene matches. CDR1 is SQVTM and CDR2 is ANQGSEA in the germline V gene. This CDR3 spans 14 amino acids. This CDR3 is CSVSQTGKNTEAFF. CDR3 in DNA: TGCAGCGTTTCTCAGACAGGGAAGAACACTGAAGCTTTCTTT.

The genes are TRBV28 and TRBJ1-6; no firm D call. The germline V gene encodes CDR1 MDHEN and CDR2 SYDVKM. The V and J ends lost 6 bases and 0 bases respectively, with 12 bases between them. This CDR3 is 16 amino acids long. CDR3 DNA: TGTGCCAGCAGCCTAGGGCAGAGCTCCTATAATTCACCCCTCCACTTT. It is translated as CASSLGQSSYNSPLHF. Looking up the rest from reference TRBV28 and TRBJ1-6 gives the full variable domain: DVKVTQSSRYLVKRTGEKVFLECVQDMDHENMFWYRQDPGLGLRLIYFSYDVKMKEKGDIPEGYSVSREKKERFSLILESASTNQTSMYLCASSLGQSSYNSPLHFGNGTRLTVT.

The V and J genes are TRBV7-9 and TRBJ1-5; D uncertain. CDR1 and CDR2 from the germline V gene are SEHNR and FQNEAQ (reference sequence). V lost 2 bases and J lost 5, with 4 bases in between. The CDR3 consists of 12 residues. Written as DNA, the CDR3 is TGTGCCAGCAGCTTAAGGGATCAGCCCCAGCATTTT. Translating gives CASSLRDQPQHF.

This clonotype was seen only a few times. This chain links TRBV6-6 with TRBJ2-7, with D tentatively TRBD1 (6 bases). CDR1 and CDR2 from the germline V gene are MNHNY and SVGAGI (reference sequence). Deletions cut 2 bases from V and 5 bases from J, with 7 bases between. The CDR3 contains 12 residues. Here the CDR3 reads CASSYEGDEQYF. The DNA of the CDR3 is TGTGCCAGCAGTTACGAGGGGGACGAGCAGTACTTC.

J is TRBJ2-3 and V is TRBV7-9; D might be TRBD2 (6 bases). V lost 4 bases, J lost 0 bases, and 17 bases lay in between. The germline V gene has CDR1 SEHNR and CDR2 FQNEAQ (reference sequence). The CDR3 has 17 residues. CDR3 amino acids: CASSSPPIAASTDTQYF. In nucleotides, the CDR3 is TGTGCCAGCAGCTCCCCCCCTATAGCGGCAAGCACAGATACGCAGTATTTT.

There are a few counts of this clonotype. The chain carries TRBV7-3 and TRBJ2-2; D ambiguous. The CDR3 length is 12 residues. The ends were cut back, 2 bases at V and 15 bases at J, with 13 bases in the middle. CDR1 SGHTA and CDR2 FQGTGA come from the germline V gene. This chain's CDR3 is CASSLGMGTLFF. DNA of the CDR3: TGTGCCAGCAGCTTAGGGATGGGAACTTTGTTTTTT.

V usage is TRBV29-1 and J usage is TRBJ2-1; 12 bases agree with TRBD2. The trim removed 7 bases at V and 5 bases at J, leaving 12 bases unmatched. The CDR3 runs to 16 residues. Per germline, CDR1 SQVTM and CDR2 ANQGSEA. CDR3 amino acids: CSGQGLAGGQDNEQFF. In DNA form, the CDR3 reads TGCAGCGGCCAGGGGCTAGCGGGGGGGCAGGACAATGAGCAGTTCTTC.

The V call is TRBV30, the J call TRBJ1-1; D is ambiguous. The germline gives CDR1 GTSNPN, CDR2 SVGIG (reference sequence). The CDR3 sequence is 13 residues long. The V end lost 0 bases, the J end lost 4 bases, and 9 bases lay between the germline ends. CDR3 region: CAWSVVLFTEAFF. For the CDR3, the DNA is TGTGCCTGGAGTGTGGTACTTTTCACTGAAGCTTTCTTT.

The chain employs TRBV9 and TRBJ1-1; TRBD1 might be the D (6 bases). Germline V gene lookup returns CDR1 SGDLS and CDR2 YYNGEE. V was shortened by 8 bases and J by 5 bases, with 16 bases between the two germline ends. The CDR3 spans 13 residues. The CDR3 sequence: CASHRVSGTEAFF. In DNA form, the CDR3 reads TGTGCCAGTCACAGGGTGAGTGGAACTGAAGCTTTCTTT.

The V and J genes are TRBV28 and TRBJ2-2; weak D call: TRBD1 (5 bases). In germline, CDR1 is MDHEN, CDR2 SYDVKM. The CDR3 runs 15 residues. V shed 2 bases and J shed 5 bases, with 12 bases lying between them. The CDR3 DNA is TGTGCCAGCAGTTTAGGTCAGGGTGAAACCGGGGAGCTGTTTTTT. Residues: CASSLGQGETGELFF.

The chain uses TRBV24-1 and TRBJ1-2, with D uncertain. V gave up 1 base and J gave up 1 base, with 6 bases separating them. The CDR3 contains 14 residues. Per the germline V gene, CDR1 is KGHDR and CDR2 is SFDVKD. This CDR3 is CATSDFPVNYGYTF. In DNA form, the CDR3 reads TGTGCCACCAGTGATTTTCCCGTTAACTATGGCTACACCTTC.

The chain joins TRBV28 to TRBJ2-7, with 16 bases matching TRBD2. Germline assignment: CDR1 MDHEN and CDR2 SYDVKM. Trimming at V came to 6 bases and at J to 6 bases, leaving 8 bases not matched to a gene. This CDR3 is built from 16 residues. The CDR3 sequence is CASSRTGLAGGGEQYV. For the CDR3, the DNA is TGTGCCAGCAGCCGCACGGGACTAGCGGGGGGGGGCGAGCAGTACGTC.

The genes are TRBV7-3 and TRBJ1-1; 8 bases fit TRBD1. Germline V lookup: CDR1 SGHTA, CDR2 FQGTGA. The CDR3 extends over 16 amino acids. V trimming: 0 bases; J trimming: 3 bases; junction bases outside the gene matches: 6. DNA for the CDR3: TGTGCCAGCAGCTTAACCCGGACAGGGTTGGACACTGAAGCTTTCTTT. Protein product: CASSLTRTGLDTEAFF.

This clonotype appeared once. The CDR3, as DNA: TGTGCCAGCGGCCCGGGACAGCGTTCCTACGAGCAGTACGTC. The encoded protein is CASGPGQRSYEQYV. The V call is TRBV27, the J call TRBJ2-7; TRBD1 agrees at 7 bases. This CDR3 has 14 residues. Germline lookup yields CDR1 MNHEY and CDR2 SMNVEV (reference sequence). J was trimmed by 1 base and V by 8 bases; bases with no gene match: 8.

The CDR3: CAWSALGGTDTQYF. The CDR3 DNA reads as TGTGCCTGGAGTGCTTTGGGGGGAACAGATACGCAGTATTTT. J is TRBJ2-3 and V is TRBV30; D perhaps matches TRBD2 (6 bases). The CDR3 runs to 14 residues. With 1 base removed from V and 3 bases from J, the gap between germline ends came to 11 bases. CDR1 is GTSNPN and CDR2 is SVGIG in the germline V gene (reference sequence).

Comment on this clonotype: At one of its ends the junction is not consistent with the germline gene, which may arise from a read error. This rearrangement joins TRBV10-1 to TRBJ1-1; TRBD1 agrees at 9 bases. The CDR3 has 16 residues. Germline CDR1 is WNHNN and CDR2 is SYGVQD (reference sequence). CDR3 sequence: CASRPDRGGMKTEAFF. In DNA, the CDR3 is TGCGCCAGCAGGCCGGACAGGGGAGGTATGAAGACTGAAGCTTTCTTT.

The V call is TRBV12-3 or TRBV12-4, the J call TRBJ1-2; no reliable D call. Trimming removed 3 bases from V and 4 bases from J, with 9 bases in between. The CDR3 totals 13 residues. The CDR3 loop reads CASSFGGFYGYTF. In DNA form, the CDR3 reads TGTGCCAGCAGTTTCGGCGGGTTCTATGGCTACACCTTC.

A few counts support this clonotype. The V gene is TRBV5-4, the J gene TRBJ2-3; D gene uncertain. The CDR3 has 11 residues. Germline CDR1 and CDR2: SGHNT and YYREEE (reference sequence). With 3 bases removed from V and 6 bases from J, the gap between germline ends came to 5 bases. The CDR3 sequence: CASSYGDTQYF. CDR3 nucleotides: TGTGCCAGCAGCTACGGGGATACGCAGTATTTT.

The rearrangement links TRBV20-1 to TRBJ2-7; TRBD1 agrees at 9 bases. The trim removed 2 bases at V and 3 bases at J, leaving 8 bases unmatched. This CDR3 is built from 15 residues. Germline V CDR1 and CDR2: DFQATT, SNEGSKA (reference sequence). The CDR3: CSARRDRAPLYEQYF. DNA for the CDR3: TGCAGTGCTAGACGGGACAGGGCCCCCCTCTACGAGCAGTACTTC.

The chain is built from TRBV7-2 and TRBJ1-2; D is ambiguous. Trimming pared 1 base from V and 2 bases from J, leaving 17 bases between. Germline assignment: CDR1 SGHTA and CDR2 FQGNSA. This CDR3 region has 17 residues. The CDR3 sequence is CASSLDLPTQRNYGYTF. The CDR3 DNA follows: TGTGCCAGCAGCTTAGATCTTCCCACACAACGGAACTATGGCTACACCTTC.

Only one count was recorded for this clonotype. The chain links TRBV30 to TRBJ2-1; 9 nucleotides agree with TRBD2. Trimming removed 4 bases from V and 8 bases from J; junction bases left unmatched: 9. The CDR3 sequence is 14 residues long. From germline, CDR1 is GTSNPN and CDR2 SVGIG (reference sequence). CDR3 coding DNA: TGTGCCTGGACGGGCGGGGGGGCCCCCCATGAGCAGTTCTTC. This gives the protein CAWTGGGAPHEQFF.

This rearrangement joins TRBV5-1 to TRBJ1-1, with 7 bases that match TRBD1. J was trimmed by 1 base and V by 4 bases; bases with no gene match: 7. The germline gives CDR1 SGHRS, CDR2 YFSETQ. This CDR3 contains 15 residues. CDR3 DNA sequence: TGCGCCAGCAGCGCGACAGGGAGGACGAACACTGAAGCTTTCTTT. Translation: CASSATGRTNTEAFF.

This clonotype is a singleton in its sample. The chain uses TRBV29-1 and TRBJ1-1; the D is unclear. The ends were cut back, 5 bases at V and 1 base at J, with 8 bases in the middle. The CDR3 is 12 residues long. The germline V gene encodes CDR1 SQVTM and CDR2 ANQGSEA. The CDR3 DNA sequence: TGCAGCGTTAGTCCAGGGAACACTGAAGCTTTCTTT. This encodes CSVSPGNTEAFF.

This chain uses TRBV7-9 with TRBJ2-1; a weak D match, TRBD2 (5 bases). This CDR3 contains 13 residues. Germline V gene sequence: CDR1 SEHNR, CDR2 FQNEAQ (reference sequence). Trimming cost V 0 bases and J 10 bases, with 10 bases left between them. CDR3 in amino acids: CASSLAIGVEQFF. The CDR3 DNA is TGTGCCAGCAGCTTAGCGATCGGGGTGGAGCAGTTCTTC. Full variable domain (missing parts from reference TRBV7-9 and TRBJ2-1): DTGVSQNPRHKITKRGQNVTFRCDPISEHNRLYWYRQTLGQGPEFLTYFQNEAQLEKSRLLSDRFSAERPKGSFSTLEIQRTEQGDSAMYLCASSLAIGVEQFFGPGTRLTVL.

The CDR3 region is CASSRRGSLNTEAFF. Here the CDR3 DNA reads TGTGCCAGCAGTCGGAGGGGGTCCCTGAACACTGAAGCTTTCTTT. This chain uses TRBV21-1 with TRBJ1-1; the tabulated D call, TRBD1, remains unverified against the DNA. TRBV21-1 counts as a pseudogene. The CDR3 extends over 15 amino acids.

The CDR3, as DNA: TGTGCCAGCAGCTTAGAGCTGGGTCAAGAGACCCAGTACTTC. This encodes CASSLELGQETQYF. J is TRBJ2-5 and V is TRBV13; D is unclear. There are 14 residues in the CDR3. Germline V gene sequence: CDR1 PRHDT, CDR2 FYEKMQ (reference sequence). V was cut by 1 base and J by 2 bases, with 8 bases left in between.

The chain joins TRBV9 to TRBJ2-7; D gene uncertain. V was trimmed by 0 bases and J by 2 bases, leaving 6 bases between them. CDR1 SGDLS and CDR2 YYNGEE come from the germline V gene. The CDR3 spans 13 residues. The CDR3: CASSVGGPYEQYF. CDR3 DNA sequence: TGTGCCAGCAGCGTAGGGGGTCCCTACGAGCAGTACTTC.

The genes are TRBV7-9 and TRBJ2-3; D remains ambiguous. The V end lost 6 bases, the J end lost 4 bases, and 11 bases lay between the germline ends. CDR1 SEHNR and CDR2 FQNEAQ come from the germline V gene (reference sequence). The CDR3 length is 13 residues. In DNA form, the CDR3 reads TGTGCCAGCAGTCTGTACGACGCAGATACGCAGTATTTT. Translated, it gives CASSLYDADTQYF.

In its sample, this clonotype was seen once. The chain carries TRBV29-1 and TRBJ1-1; TRBD1 might be the D (6 bases). Trimming removed 4 bases from V and 3 bases from J, with 15 bases in between. The CDR3 consists of 14 residues. CDR1 is SQVTM, CDR2 ANQGSEA, per germline. The CDR3 is CSVAGGAGDTEAFF. For the CDR3, the DNA is TGCAGCGTTGCCGGAGGGGCAGGGGACACTGAAGCTTTCTTT.

The rearrangement uses TRBV20-1 and TRBJ1-1, with TRBD1 matching 8 bases. The germline V gene encodes CDR1 DFQATT and CDR2 SNEGSKA (reference sequence). The CDR3 consists of 15 residues. V was clipped by 4 bases and J by 5 bases; unmatched bases: 12. In DNA, the CDR3 is TGCAGTGCTATAGCCTGGACAGGGTTGGGGACTGAAGCTTTCTTT. This sequence encodes CSAIAWTGLGTEAFF.